These 7 T cell receptor beta chains were all obtained from the same sample, sequenced in a study of shared clonotypes between healthy human individuals. Clones were sequenced by immunoSEQ multiplex PCR, and TCRdb holds only the in-frame ones, with some missing. The table includes 1.6 million or so clones, approximately 98.5% detected once. The sample was naive CD4+ T cells sorted from blood. The subset: CD45RA+ positively selected. Receptors originate from a young man in good health.

This chain uses TRBV2 with TRBJ2-1; 9 bases align to TRBD2. J was trimmed by 8 bases and V by 4 bases; bases with no gene match: 15. CDR1 and CDR2 (germline): SNHLY, FYNNEI. CDR3 length equals 17 residues. The CDR3 region has the DNA TGTGCCAGCAGTGGACCAAAATGGGGACTAGCAAGTTATGAGCAGTTCTTC. Protein: CASSGPKWGLASYEQFF.

This chain joins TRBV6-6 and TRBJ2-7, with 7 bases identical to TRBD1. Germline-derived CDR1 and CDR2 are MNHNY and SVGAGI (reference sequence). Trimming cost V 6 bases and J 0 bases; bases outside gene matches: 8. The CDR3 extends over 15 amino acids. The CDR3 protein is CASRRTGDSSYEQYF. For the CDR3, the DNA is TGTGCCAGCAGAAGAACAGGGGATTCCTCCTACGAGCAGTACTTC.

The chain carries TRBV19 and TRBJ1-4; maybe TRBD1 (6 bases). Trimming shortened V by 10 bases and J by 8 bases, and 11 bases separated the two germline ends. This CDR3 has 11 amino acids. CDR1 and CDR2 (germline): LNHDA, SQIVND (reference sequence). The CDR3 DNA reads TGTGCCACCACAGGGCAGGAAAAACTGTTTTTT. It codes for CATTGQEKLFF.

The rearrangement links TRBV5-6 to TRBJ2-3; the match to TRBD2 covers 13 bases. CDR3 length equals 15 residues. J was trimmed by 6 bases and V by 6 bases; bases with no gene match: 7. Germline V gene lookup returns CDR1 SGHDT and CDR2 YYEEEE. DNA for the CDR3: TGTGCCAGCACCCGGACTAGCGGGAGTTTCGATACGCAGTATTTT. Amino acids: CASTRTSGSFDTQYF.

The chain employs TRBV9 and TRBJ2-1; D uncertain. Germline values: CDR1 SGDLS, CDR2 YYNGEE. CDR3 size: 16 residues. V shed 0 bases and J shed 1 base, with 11 bases lying between them. The CDR3 loop is CASSVGRALSYNEQFF. The DNA of the CDR3 is TGTGCCAGCAGCGTAGGCAGAGCATTATCCTACAATGAGCAGTTCTTC.

V is TRBV19 and J is TRBJ2-5; 9 bases match TRBD1. CDR1 LNHDA and CDR2 SQIVND come from the germline V gene (reference sequence). J gave up 6 bases and V 5 bases, and 10 bases lay outside the gene matches. The CDR3 runs to 15 residues. The CDR3 coding sequence is TGTGCCAGTAGTGCCGGGACAGGGTGGCGAAAGACCCAGTACTTC. Protein product: CASSAGTGWRKTQYF. Variable domain in full (rest from reference TRBV19 and TRBJ2-5): DGGITQSPKYLFRKEGQNVTLSCEQNLNHDAMYWYRQDPGQGLRLIYYSQIVNDFQKGDIAEGYSVSREKKESFPLTVTSAQKNPTAFYLCASSAGTGWRKTQYFGPGTRLLVL.

The genes are TRBV9 and TRBJ2-3; D unclear. CDR3 size: 16 residues. Trimming stripped 0 bases from V and 0 bases from J, with 11 bases between. Germline CDR1 is SGDLS and CDR2 is YYNGEE. CDR3 DNA sequence: TGTGCCAGCAGCGTAGTTTCAGGTATTAGCACAGATACGCAGTATTTT. The encoded protein is CASSVVSGISTDTQYF.